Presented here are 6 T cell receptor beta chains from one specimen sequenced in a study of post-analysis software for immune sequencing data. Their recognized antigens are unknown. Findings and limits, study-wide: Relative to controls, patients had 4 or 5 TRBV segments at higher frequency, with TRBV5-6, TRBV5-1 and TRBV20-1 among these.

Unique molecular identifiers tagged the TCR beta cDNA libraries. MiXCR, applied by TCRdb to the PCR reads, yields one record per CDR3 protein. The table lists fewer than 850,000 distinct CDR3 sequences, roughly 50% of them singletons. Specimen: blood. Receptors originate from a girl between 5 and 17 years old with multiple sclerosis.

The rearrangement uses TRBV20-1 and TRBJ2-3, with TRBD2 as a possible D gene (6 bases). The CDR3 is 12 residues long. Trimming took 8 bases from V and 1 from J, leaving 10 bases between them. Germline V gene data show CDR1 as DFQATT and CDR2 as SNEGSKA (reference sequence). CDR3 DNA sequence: TGCAGTCAGGAGCGGGGCACAGATACGCAGTATTTT. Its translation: CSQERGTDTQYF.

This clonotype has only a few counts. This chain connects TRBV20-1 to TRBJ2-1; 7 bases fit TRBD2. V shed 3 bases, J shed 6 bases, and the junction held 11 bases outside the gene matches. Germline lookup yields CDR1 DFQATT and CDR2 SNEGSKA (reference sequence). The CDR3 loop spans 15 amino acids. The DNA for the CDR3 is TGCAGTGCTAGCCTGAAGCGGGGTGGCTTCAATGAGCAGTTCTTC. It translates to CSASLKRGGFNEQFF.

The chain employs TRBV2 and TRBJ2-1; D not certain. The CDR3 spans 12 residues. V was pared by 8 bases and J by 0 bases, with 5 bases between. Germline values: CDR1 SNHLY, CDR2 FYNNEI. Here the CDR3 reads CASLASYNEQFF. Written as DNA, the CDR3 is TGTGCCAGCCTCGCCTCCTACAATGAGCAGTTCTTC.

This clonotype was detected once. CDR3 sequence: CASSQAGGPDTQYF. CDR3 nucleotide sequence: TGTGCCAGCAGCCAAGCGGGAGGACCAGATACGCAGTATTTT. This chain connects TRBV3-1 to TRBJ2-3; 7 positions agree with TRBD2. This CDR3 has 14 amino acids. Germline V gene sequence: CDR1 LGHDT, CDR2 YNNKEL (reference sequence). V dropped 1 base and J dropped 4; count of bases not matched to a gene: 2.

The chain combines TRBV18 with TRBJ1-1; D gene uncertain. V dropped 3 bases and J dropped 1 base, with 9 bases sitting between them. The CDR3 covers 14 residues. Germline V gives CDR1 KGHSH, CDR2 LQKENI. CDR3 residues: CASSPAPGNTEAFF. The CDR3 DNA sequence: TGTGCCAGCTCACCGGCTCCAGGGAACACTGAAGCTTTCTTT.

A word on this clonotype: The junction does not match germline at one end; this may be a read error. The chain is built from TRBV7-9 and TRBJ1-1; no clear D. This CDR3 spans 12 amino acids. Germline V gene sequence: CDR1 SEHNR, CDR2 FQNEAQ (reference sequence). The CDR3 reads CAGSLPGTEAFF. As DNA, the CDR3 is TGTGCCGGCAGCCTTCCCGGCACTGAAGCTTTCTTT.